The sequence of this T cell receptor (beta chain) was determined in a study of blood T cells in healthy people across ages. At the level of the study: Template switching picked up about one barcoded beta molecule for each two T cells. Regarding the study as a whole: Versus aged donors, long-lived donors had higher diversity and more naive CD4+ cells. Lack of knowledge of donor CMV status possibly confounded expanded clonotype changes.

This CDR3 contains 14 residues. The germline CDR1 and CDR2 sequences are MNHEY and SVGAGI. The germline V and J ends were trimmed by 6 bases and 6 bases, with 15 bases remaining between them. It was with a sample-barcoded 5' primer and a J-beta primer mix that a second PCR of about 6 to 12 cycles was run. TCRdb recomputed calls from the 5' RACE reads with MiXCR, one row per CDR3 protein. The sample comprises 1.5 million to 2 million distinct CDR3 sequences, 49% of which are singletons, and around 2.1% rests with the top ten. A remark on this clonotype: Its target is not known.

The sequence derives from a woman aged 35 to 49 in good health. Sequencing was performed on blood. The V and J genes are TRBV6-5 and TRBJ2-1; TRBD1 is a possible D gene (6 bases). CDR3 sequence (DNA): TGTGCCAGCAGCCAGGGGAAGGGGAGCAATGAGCAGTTCTTC. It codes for CASSQGKGSNEQFF.